This TCR beta chain emerged from a study of T cells in localized non-small cell lung cancer. The germline V gene has CDR1 WSHSY and CDR2 SAAADI. The V gene lost 4 bases and the J gene lost 6 bases, with 7 bases spanning the gap. This CDR3 has 12 amino acids. The assay was immunoSEQ multiplex PCR, and TCRdb's table has in-frame clones only and misses some. The repertoire holds almost 65,000 clones, with almost 90% as singletons. The chain combines TRBV10-2 with TRBJ1-5, with D hard to call. The receptor comes from a woman aged 40 to 75 with stage I lung adenocarcinoma. Here the sequenced sample was peripheral blood, taken before any cancer treatment. In DNA, the CDR3 is TGCGCCAGCAGTGCGGGGATTCAGCCCCAGCATTTT. It codes for CASSAGIQPQHF.